Listed here are 9 T cell receptor beta chains from one sample, sequenced in a study of patients and donors after allogeneic stem cell transplantation. One entry per CDR3 protein results from TCRdb running MiXCR on the RT-PCR reads. The sample contains about 89,000 distinct CDR3 sequences, about 48% of which appear only once. Sequencing was performed on blood, either unsorted or a sorted T cell fraction (not recorded which). These receptors all stem from a human donor who was either an allogeneic HSCT recipient or a stem cell or donor lymphocyte infusion donor (not recorded which). It is not recorded whose cells these are; they may come from a transplant donor.

The chain couples TRBV28 to TRBJ1-1; no clear D gene. The CDR3 is made up of 14 amino acids. Between the trimmed V and J ends, which lost 3 bases and 5 bases, there was a span of 13 bases. Germline V gene data show CDR1 as MDHEN and CDR2 as SYDVKM. This chain's CDR3 is CASSLRRMWTEAFF. CDR3 nucleotide sequence: TGTGCCAGCAGTTTGCGCAGGATGTGGACTGAAGCTTTCTTT.

The chain employs TRBV7-8 and TRBJ1-4; 11 bases map to TRBD1. The CDR3 is 15 residues long. The V and J ends lost 4 bases and 8 bases, in that order; junction bases with no gene match: 6. CDR1 is SGHVS, CDR2 FQNEAQ, per germline. The CDR3 sequence: CASSSSGTGGEKLFF. The CDR3 nucleotides are TGTGCCAGCAGCTCCTCCGGGACAGGGGGAGAAAAACTGTTTTTT.

This clonotype was observed a few times. The rearrangement links TRBV20-1 to TRBJ1-4, with D maybe TRBD1 (5 bases). There are 13 residues in the CDR3. Trimming pared 7 bases from V and 5 bases from J, leaving 14 bases between. The germline CDR1 and CDR2 sequences are DFQATT and SNEGSKA (reference sequence). CDR3 region: CSGFQGTNEKLFF. DNA of the CDR3: TGCAGTGGTTTCCAGGGCACCAATGAAAAACTGTTTTTT.

This clonotype was recorded many times. V is TRBV5-6 and J is TRBJ1-4; the match to TRBD1 covers 7 bases. V was pared by 2 bases and J by 4 bases, with 5 bases of the junction left unmatched. Germline CDR1 reads SGHDT; CDR2 reads YYEEEE. This CDR3 has 15 residues. CDR3 loop: CASSFYRGSNEKLFF. CDR3 in DNA: TGTGCCAGCAGCTTCTACAGGGGTAGTAATGAAAAACTGTTTTTT.

This clonotype turned up a few times. The rearrangement joins TRBV6-5 to TRBJ1-2, with D possibly TRBD1 on 5 matching bases. Trimming removed 6 bases at V and 4 bases at J, with 15 bases between. Germline CDR1 is MNHEY and CDR2 is SVGAGI. CDR3 length equals 14 residues. The CDR3 loop is CASRYTVRGYGYTF. For the CDR3, the DNA is TGTGCCAGCAGGTACACCGTAAGGGGCTATGGCTACACCTTC.

The DNA for the CDR3 is TGTGCCAGCAGTGAAGGAGGGGGGCCAGGGGCTTTCTTT. Its protein product is CASSEGGGPGAFF. The rearrangement links TRBV2 to TRBJ1-1, with a weak D call TRBD1 (6 bases). V was trimmed by 1 base and J by 11 bases, leaving 14 bases between them. Germline V gene sequence: CDR1 SNHLY, CDR2 FYNNEI. The CDR3 contains 13 residues.

V usage is TRBV6-5 and J usage is TRBJ2-7; possible D gene TRBD1, 6 bases. The germline V and J ends were trimmed by 4 bases and 0 bases, with 10 bases remaining between them. The germline V gene encodes CDR1 MNHEY and CDR2 SVGAGI. The CDR3 is 14 amino acids. The CDR3 loop reads CASSSYRASYEQYF. The CDR3 region has the DNA TGTGCCAGCAGTTCCTACAGGGCCTCCTACGAGCAGTACTTC.

There are a few counts of this clonotype. The J gene is TRBJ1-2, the V gene TRBV28; no clear D gene. Trimming stripped 4 bases from V and 8 bases from J, with 8 bases between. The CDR3 contains 11 residues. Germline V lookup: CDR1 MDHEN, CDR2 SYDVKM. The CDR3 DNA reads TGTGCCAGCAGTTCTTCCCGCGGCTACACCTTC. It specifies CASSSSRGYTF.

This clonotype was detected only a few times. The chain links TRBV28 to TRBJ1-3; no firm D call. Germline CDR1 MDHEN, CDR2 SYDVKM. CDR3 length equals 14 residues. V was cut by 7 bases and J by 4 bases, with 14 bases left in between. CDR3 sequence reads: CASKTTALGNTIYF. The CDR3 region has the DNA TGTGCCAGCAAAACTACAGCCCTAGGAAACACCATATATTTT.